This T cell receptor beta chain was obtained from a study of blood T cell repertoires in COVID-19. On the study more broadly: The samples span acute and convalescent COVID-19 from the United States, Italy and Spain.

V lost 7 bases and J 1 base, leaving 10 bases between the germline ends. The CDR3 length is 12 residues. In germline, CDR1 is SQVTM, CDR2 ANQGSEA. Original processing methods: Estimated nucleated cell counts came from reference gene primer amplification. Measured with immunoSEQ multiplex PCR; TCRdb has only the in-frame clones, and not every one. That table supplies the V and J calls and clone size; D and trimming were determined from the DNA. This sample has about 160,000 clones; over 75% occur once, and the top ten carry 6.5% to 7.5%. The specimen sequenced was peripheral blood. The chain couples TRBV29-1 to TRBJ1-1, with D uncertain. This TCR was recovered from an elderly man with COVID-19, enrolled during active disease. CDR3 DNA: TGCAGCGGAGGGTCGGGGAACACTGAAGCTTTCTTT. Its protein product is CSGGSGNTEAFF.